Sequencing of this TCR beta chain was carried out in a study of neoadjuvant anti-PD-1 for oral cavity cancer. Study-level background: Most patients had three to four biweekly doses of 3 mg/kg nivolumab before resection.

The CDR3 sequence is 15 residues long. With 4 bases removed from V and 3 bases from J, the gap between germline ends came to 14 bases. Germline CDR1 and CDR2: SGHAT and FQNNGV. TCRdb keeps only in-frame clones here, not all; method: immunoSEQ multiplex PCR. The data hold 75,000 or so clones, with about four fifths observed a single time. The material sequenced was PBMCs, taken before nivolumab (anti-PD-1) treatment. This TCR was sampled from a person aged 40 to 85 with oral cavity squamous cell carcinoma. The chain carries TRBV11-2 and TRBJ2-3; D assignment may be TRBD1 or TRBD2 (5 bases each). The CDR3 reads CASSWGGEGTDTQYF. CDR3 DNA sequence: TGTGCCAGCAGCTGGGGCGGCGAGGGGACAGATACGCAGTATTTT.